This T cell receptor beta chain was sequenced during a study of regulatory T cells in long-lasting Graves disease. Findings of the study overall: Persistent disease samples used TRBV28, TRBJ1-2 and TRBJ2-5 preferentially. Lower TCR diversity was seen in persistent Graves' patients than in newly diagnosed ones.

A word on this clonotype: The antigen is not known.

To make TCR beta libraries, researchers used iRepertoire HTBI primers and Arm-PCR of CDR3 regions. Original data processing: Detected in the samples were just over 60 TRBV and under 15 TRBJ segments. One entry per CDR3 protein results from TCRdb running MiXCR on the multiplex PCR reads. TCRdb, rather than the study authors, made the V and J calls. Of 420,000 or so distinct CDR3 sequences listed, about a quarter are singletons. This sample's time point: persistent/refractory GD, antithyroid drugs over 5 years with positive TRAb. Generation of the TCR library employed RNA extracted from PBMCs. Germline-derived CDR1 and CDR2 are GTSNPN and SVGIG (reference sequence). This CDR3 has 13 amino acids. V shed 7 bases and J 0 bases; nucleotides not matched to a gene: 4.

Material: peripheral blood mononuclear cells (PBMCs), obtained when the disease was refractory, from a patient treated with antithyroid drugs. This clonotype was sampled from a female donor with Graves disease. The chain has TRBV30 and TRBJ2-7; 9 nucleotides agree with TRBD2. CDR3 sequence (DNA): TGTGCCTTGAGGCGGGAGGGCTCCTACGAGCAGTACTTC. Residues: CALRREGSYEQYF.